This is a list of T cell receptor beta chains from one sample in a study of technical replicates of blood from a handful of donors. Generated by immunoSEQ multiplex PCR, the TCRdb table keeps only in-frame clones and is missing some. This sample carries some 82,000 clones, around 94% of them seen once, and the ten largest clones take around 0.37%. The sequenced sample was T cells isolated from PBMCs. The receptors shown here come from a human donor in good health. Both conserved end residues are part of each CDR3. Fields, in order: clone size, V gene, D gene, J gene, CDR3 protein, CDR3 DNA. D genes are given only for firm matches. Clone size is given for some rows only: seen once, a few or many times, or a class if the clone is expanded.

>-|TRBV6-4|TRBD1|TRBJ1-2
CASSAGGNGYTF
TGTGCCAGCAGTGCAGGGGGCAATGGCTACACCTTC
>-|TRBV2|TRBD1|TRBJ1-2
CASSERLGQGYGYTF
TGTGCCAGCAGTGAACGGTTGGGACAGGGTTATGGCTACACCTTC
>-|TRBV27|-|TRBJ2-7
CASSNRGGTSYEQYF
TGTGCCAGCAGTAATAGGGGCGGAACCTCCTACGAGCAGTACTTC
>-|TRBV5-4|TRBD1|TRBJ2-7
CASSLAGQGYEQYF
TGTGCCAGCAGCTTGGCGGGACAGGGCTACGAGCAGTACTTC
>-|TRBV15|-|TRBJ2-2
CATSTWQGTGELFF
TGTGCCACCAGCACGTGGCAGGGGACCGGGGAGCTGTTTTTT
>-|TRBV7-3|-|TRBJ1-2
CASSLENLYGYTF
TGTGCCAGCAGCTTAGAGAATCTCTATGGCTACACCTTC
>-|TRBV28|-|TRBJ1-4
CASSFGQGNEKLFF
TGTGCCAGCAGTTTCGGGCAGGGTAATGAAAAACTGTTTTTT
>-|TRBV6-1|TRBD2|TRBJ2-3
CAGRLAGGKDTQYF
TGTGCCGGCAGACTAGCGGGAGGGAAAGATACGCAGTATTTT
>-|TRBV27|TRBD2|TRBJ2-1
CASSTTSGSSYNEQFF
TGTGCCAGCAGTACAACTAGCGGAAGCTCCTACAATGAGCAGTTCTTC
>-|TRBV7-9|-|TRBJ1-1
CASSLATGENTEAFF
TGTGCCAGCAGCTTAGCGACAGGCGAAAACACTGAAGCTTTCTTT
>-|TRBV6-6|-|TRBJ2-5
CASKFGLSEGTQYF
TGTGCCAGCAAATTCGGACTATCCGAGGGGACCCAGTACTTC
>once|TRBV6-5|TRBD2|TRBJ2-7
CASSLTSGKNEQYF
TGTGCCAGCAGCCTAACTAGCGGGAAGAACGAGCAGTACTTC
>-|TRBV19|TRBD2|TRBJ2-5
CASKRAGGPQETQYF
TGTGCCAGTAAGAGGGCGGGAGGGCCACAAGAGACCCAGTACTTC
>-|TRBV23-1|TRBD1|TRBJ1-5
CANIGQGHQPQHF
TGCGCCAACATAGGACAGGGTCATCAGCCCCAGCATTTT
>-|TRBV9|-|TRBJ2-5
CASSSRVGEGGETQYF
TGTGCCAGCAGCTCCCGAGTGGGGGAGGGGGGGGAGACCCAGTACTTC
>-|TRBV5-1|TRBD1|TRBJ2-7
CASSLGQGGEQYF
TGCGCCAGCAGCTTGGGACAGGGTGGGGAGCAGTACTTC
>-|TRBV5-6|-|TRBJ1-5
CASSGGRGQPQHF
TGTGCCAGCAGCGGCGGACGGGGTCAGCCCCAGCATTTT
>-|TRBV7-6|-|TRBJ2-1
CASSPEGPRDEQFF
TGTGCCAGCAGCCCGGAAGGGCCGAGGGATGAGCAGTTCTTC
>-|TRBV19|TRBD1|TRBJ2-7
CASSIAGQGAYEQYF
TGTGCCAGTAGTATTGCGGGACAGGGAGCCTACGAGCAGTACTTC
>-|TRBV28|TRBD2|TRBJ2-1
CASSPTSASGRRGEQFF
TGTGCCAGCAGTCCTACCTCGGCTAGCGGGAGGAGGGGAGAGCAGTTCTTC
>-|TRBV27|-|TRBJ1-5
CASSSTTSGGNSNQPQHF
TGTGCCAGCAGTTCCACAACGTCTGGGGGGAATAGCAATCAGCCCCAGCATTTT
>once|TRBV2|TRBD1|TRBJ2-2
CASTTGEVLFF
TGTGCCAGCACGACAGGGGAAGTGCTGTTTTTT
>-|TRBV29-1|-|TRBJ1-2
CSVFNGANYGYTF
TGCAGCGTTTTTAACGGTGCTAACTATGGCTACACCTTC
>-|TRBV28|-|TRBJ2-7
CASSLTGSSYEQYF
TGTGCCAGCAGTTTAACAGGGTCCTCCTACGAGCAGTACTTC
>-|TRBV7-9|TRBD1|TRBJ1-2
CASAPLTGSNYGYTF
TGTGCCAGCGCCCCCCTGACAGGGAGTAACTATGGCTACACCTTC
>-|TRBV16|-|TRBJ1-2
CASSQSSPTGGGYTF
TGTGCCAGCAGCCAATCGTCGCCGACAGGAGGAGGCTACACCTTC
>-|TRBV14|-|TRBJ2-7
CASSQHSSYEQYF
TGTGCCAGCAGCCAACACAGCAGCTACGAGCAGTACTTC
>-|TRBV7-9|-|TRBJ1-2
CASNRELGYGYTF
TGTGCCAGCAACAGGGAATTGGGCTATGGCTACACCTTC
>-|TRBV30|-|TRBJ2-1
CAWSVLQENEQFF
TGTGCCTGGAGTGTACTTCAGGAAAATGAGCAGTTCTTC
>-|TRBV7-3|TRBD1|TRBJ2-2
CASSAPGQVTGELFF
TGTGCCAGCAGCGCACCCGGACAGGTCACCGGGGAGCTGTTTTTT
>-|TRBV4-2|TRBD2|TRBJ2-3
CASSQSGGGTDTQYF
TGTGCCAGCAGCCAAAGCGGGGGTGGCACAGATACGCAGTATTTT
>-|TRBV7-2|-|TRBJ1-3
CASSSGSGNTIYF
TGTGCCAGCAGCTCCGGCTCTGGAAACACCATATATTTT
>-|TRBV27|TRBD2|TRBJ2-1
CASSWGTRTKEQFF
TGTGCCAGCAGTTGGGGGACTAGGACGAAGGAGCAGTTCTTC
>-|TRBV7-9|-|TRBJ2-1
CASSLYRDKGLGEQFF
TGTGCCAGCAGCCTATACCGGGATAAAGGGCTGGGAGAGCAGTTCTTC
>-|TRBV6-4|TRBD1|TRBJ2-3
CASSQTGVTDTQYF
TGTGCCAGCAGTCAGACAGGGGTGACAGATACGCAGTATTTT
>-|TRBV4-1|TRBD2|TRBJ2-4
CASSQDLRLAGTWAKNIQYF
TGCGCCAGCAGCCAAGATCTTAGACTAGCGGGAACGTGGGCAAAAAACATTCAGTACTTC
>-|TRBV19|TRBD2|TRBJ2-3
CASRRLAGVSFTDTQYF
TGTGCCAGTAGAAGACTAGCGGGAGTGTCTTTCACAGATACGCAGTATTTT
>few|TRBV6-1|-|TRBJ1-2
CASSELAGPYGYTF
TGTGCCAGCAGTGAATTGGCAGGTCCCTATGGCTACACCTTC
>-|TRBV29-1|TRBD2|TRBJ2-7
CSVERPGGYEQYF
TGCAGCGTTGAAAGACCGGGGGGCTACGAGCAGTACTTC
>-|TRBV19|TRBD2|TRBJ2-5
CASSIGDYQETQYF
TGTGCCAGTAGTATAGGGGACTATCAAGAGACCCAGTACTTC
>-|TRBV29-1|-|TRBJ2-1
CSVVGPGMGSLANEQFF
TGCAGCGTTGTGGGCCCAGGGATGGGAAGTTTAGCCAATGAGCAGTTCTTC
>once|TRBV2|-|TRBJ2-1
CASRPGTGGNTEQFF
TGTGCCAGCAGGCCCGGAACTGGGGGCAACACTGAGCAGTTCTTC
>once|TRBV9|-|TRBJ2-2
CASSVRGGGGELFF
TGTGCCAGCAGCGTGCGTGGGGGAGGCGGGGAGCTGTTTTTT
>-|TRBV27|TRBD1|TRBJ1-1
CASSLQGAWGEAFF
TGTGCCAGCAGTTTGCAGGGGGCTTGGGGTGAAGCTTTCTTT
>-|TRBV30|-|TRBJ1-6
CAWSVLNRELRDSPLHF
TGTGCCTGGAGTGTATTGAACAGGGAGCTTCGGGATTCACCCCTCCACTTT
>-|TRBV7-9|TRBD1|TRBJ2-5
CASSIQGETQYF
TGTGCCAGCAGCATACAGGGGGAGACCCAGTACTTC
>once|TRBV6-6|TRBD1|TRBJ1-2
CAFRRDRGDGYTF
TGTGCCTTCAGACGGGACAGGGGGGACGGCTACACCTTC
>-|TRBV11-2|-|TRBJ1-1
CASSLADILNTEAFF
TGTGCCAGCAGCTTAGCGGACATCTTGAACACTGAAGCTTTCTTT
>-|TRBV27|-|TRBJ1-1
CASSLGGAEAFF
TGTGCCAGCAGTTTGGGCGGGGCCGAAGCTTTCTTT
>-|TRBV5-6|-|TRBJ2-1
CASSEQVRNEQFF
TGTGCCAGCAGCGAACAGGTTCGCAATGAGCAGTTCTTC
>-|TRBV7-9|TRBD1|TRBJ1-3
CASSSGQAPGNTIYF
TGTGCCAGCAGCTCCGGACAGGCCCCTGGAAACACCATATATTTT
>-|TRBV14|-|TRBJ2-1
CASSQERGSEQFF
TGTGCCAGCAGCCAAGAAAGGGGTAGTGAGCAGTTCTTC
>-|TRBV7-2|TRBD1|TRBJ1-1
CASSFMTGGGAEAFF
TGTGCCAGCAGCTTCATGACAGGGGGCGGTGCTGAAGCTTTCTTT
>-|TRBV11-1|TRBD2|TRBJ2-3
CASRAGGAGVSDTQYF
TGTGCCAGCAGGGCCGGGGGAGCGGGAGTTTCAGATACGCAGTATTTT